The 16 T cell receptor beta chains given below trace back to one sample, sequenced in a study of Tregs in tolerant kidney transplant recipients. Mixed chimerism was transient after nonmyeloablative marrow transplants from related graft donors. TCRdb keeps only in-frame clones here, not all; method: immunoSEQ multiplex PCR. Of 80,000 or so clones in the sample, about 91% were seen once. The source was CD4+ T cells from blood (PBMCs), collected 24 months after the transplant. These receptors originate from a human patient who received a combined kidney and bone marrow transplant. These T cells may partly come from the graft donor.

This rearrangement joins TRBV11-2 to TRBJ2-7, with 11 bases fitting TRBD2. This CDR3 has 17 residues. CDR1 and CDR2 from the germline V gene are SGHAT and FQNNGV. V gave up 1 base and J gave up 5 bases; unmatched junction bases: 10. CDR3 in DNA: TGTGCCAGCAGCTTAGGACGAACTAGCGGGAGTTACCACGAGCAGTACTTC. Its protein is CASSLGRTSGSYHEQYF.

V and J are TRBV15 and TRBJ2-1, with a tentative D call TRBD2 (6 bases). Germline CDR1 and CDR2: LNHNV and YYDKDF (reference sequence). This CDR3 is 13 amino acids long. The V and J ends lost 0 bases and 7 bases respectively, with 7 bases between them. The CDR3 loop reads CATSRDRGNEQFF. CDR3 bases: TGTGCCACCAGCAGAGATCGGGGGAATGAGCAGTTCTTC.

The CDR3 here is CASSERDRGNNEQFF. The CDR3 coding sequence is TGTGCCAGCAGTGAAAGGGACAGGGGAAACAATGAGCAGTTCTTC. The gene calls are TRBV6-1 and TRBJ2-1; 10 nucleotides line up with TRBD1. The CDR3 spans 15 residues. Trimming cost V 2 bases and J 5 bases; bases outside gene matches: 3. Germline CDR1 reads MNHNS; CDR2 reads SASEGT.

The V and J genes are TRBV9 and TRBJ2-7, with 15 positions matching TRBD2. The CDR3 runs to 16 residues. The V gene's germline CDR1 is SGDLS and CDR2 YYNGEE. The junction had 7 bases not matched to a gene; V was cut back by 3 bases and J by 6 bases. The CDR3 reads CASSEEPGLAGGEQYF. Here the CDR3 DNA reads TGTGCCAGCAGCGAAGAACCGGGACTAGCGGGAGGCGAGCAGTACTTC.

The chain recombines TRBV5-8 with TRBJ2-7; the match to TRBD1 covers 8 bases. In germline, CDR1 is SGHTS, CDR2 YDEGEE. Trimming took 0 bases from V and 1 from J; bases not matched to a gene: 6. This CDR3 has 16 residues. CDR3 nucleotide sequence: TGTGCCAGCAGCTTGGCCGGGACAGGATGGTCCTACGAGCAGTACTTC. It translates to CASSLAGTGWSYEQYF.

The gene calls are TRBV6-6 and TRBJ2-6, with D unresolved. The CDR3 length is 15 residues. The V end lost 2 bases, the J end lost 0 bases, and 5 bases lay between the germline ends. Germline CDR1 MNHNY, CDR2 SVGAGI (reference sequence). The CDR3 reads CASSYVRSGANVLTF. CDR3 sequence (DNA): TGTGCCAGCAGTTACGTTCGCTCTGGGGCCAACGTCCTGACTTTC.

The CDR3 protein is CASSQGQGDGYTF. Here the CDR3 DNA reads TGCGCCAGCAGCCAAGGGCAGGGTGACGGCTACACCTTC. J is TRBJ1-2 and V is TRBV4-1; weak D call: TRBD1 (5 bases). The V end was cut by 1 base, the J end by 8 bases, with 11 bases between. This CDR3 spans 13 amino acids. Looked up from germline, CDR1 is MGHRA and CDR2 is YSYEKL.

The chain carries TRBV6-1 and TRBJ1-1, with TRBD1 matching 9 bases. The germline V gene encodes CDR1 MNHNS and CDR2 SASEGT. The CDR3 consists of 15 residues. V trimming: 4 bases; J trimming: 3 bases; junction bases outside the gene matches: 6. This CDR3 reads CASSVNRGLDTEAFF. The CDR3 nucleotides are TGTGCCAGCAGTGTCAACAGGGGGCTGGACACTGAAGCTTTCTTT.

This sequence joins TRBV19 and TRBJ1-6, with D possibly matching TRBD1 (5 bases). This CDR3 has 14 amino acids. Per germline, CDR1 LNHDA and CDR2 SQIVND (reference sequence). Trimming took 1 base from V and 10 from J, leaving 11 bases between them. CDR3: CASSIVEGNSPLHF. DNA of the CDR3: TGTGCCAGTAGTATAGTGGAGGGGAACTCACCCCTCCACTTT. The full variable domain, its missing parts supplied by reference TRBV19 and TRBJ1-6, is DGGITQSPKYLFRKEGQNVTLSCEQNLNHDAMYWYRQDPGQGLRLIYYSQIVNDFQKGDIAEGYSVSREKKESFPLTVTSAQKNPTAFYLCASSIVEGNSPLHFGNGTRLTVT.

Worth noting for this clone: In the same sample, other DNA sequences code for this CDR3. The chain joins TRBV5-1 to TRBJ2-5; no firm D call. Trimming stripped 4 bases from V and 2 bases from J, with 9 bases between. CDR1 is SGHRS, CDR2 YFSETQ, per germline. This CDR3 comprises 13 residues. The CDR3 spells CASSPGVQETQYF. CDR3 DNA: TGCGCCAGCAGCCCAGGTGTTCAAGAGACCCAGTACTTC.

The genes are TRBV27 and TRBJ2-7; tentative D call: TRBD1 (6 bases). The CDR3 covers 15 residues. V was pared by 3 bases and J by 5 bases, with 17 bases between. Germline lookup yields CDR1 MNHEY and CDR2 SMNVEV (reference sequence). CDR3 sequence (DNA): TGTGCCAGCAGTTTCAATCGGCAGGGGTTGCACGAGCAGTACTTC. Protein: CASSFNRQGLHEQYF.

This clone was picked up one time. This sequence joins TRBV9 and TRBJ2-7, with a weak D call TRBD1 (6 bases). Trimming removed 4 bases at V and 2 bases at J, with 19 bases between. This CDR3 contains 16 residues. CDR1 and CDR2 from the germline V gene are SGDLS and YYNGEE. The CDR3 protein is CASSPHGRGTAYEQYF. In DNA form, the CDR3 reads TGTGCCAGCAGCCCCCACGGAAGGGGGACCGCCTACGAGCAGTACTTC.

The chain recombines TRBV27 with TRBJ2-5, with D possibly TRBD2 on 5 matching bases. Looked up from germline, CDR1 is MNHEY and CDR2 is SMNVEV (reference sequence). Trimming cost V 3 bases and J 5 bases, with 13 bases left between them. The CDR3 runs to 14 residues. CDR3 sequence reads: CASSFRGTRETQYF. As DNA, the CDR3 is TGTGCCAGCAGTTTTCGCGGAACTAGGGAGACCCAGTACTTC.

The V call is TRBV7-9, the J call TRBJ2-5, with TRBD2 identical over 13 bases. The length of the CDR3 is 15 residues. Trimming at V came to 1 base and at J to 4 bases, leaving 0 bases not matched to a gene. Germline V gene data show CDR1 as SEHNR and CDR2 as FQNEAQ (reference sequence). Written as DNA, the CDR3 is TGTGCCAGCAGCTTAGGGACTAGCGGGAGAGAGACCCAGTACTTC. This translates into CASSLGTSGRETQYF.

This clone was seen a single time. The V and J genes are TRBV15 and TRBJ1-5, with TRBD1 identical over 10 bases. The germline CDR1 and CDR2 sequences are LNHNV and YYDKDF (reference sequence). The CDR3 extends over 18 amino acids. Losses at the gene ends were 5 bases for V and 2 bases for J; bases not matched to a gene: 12. DNA of the CDR3: TGTGCCACCAGCCCACGGGACAGGGGTTTTAGCGGCAATCAGCCCCAGCATTTT. Its translation is CATSPRDRGFSGNQPQHF.

The V and J genes are TRBV29-1 and TRBJ2-2, with D tentatively TRBD1 (6 bases). The germline gives CDR1 SQVTM, CDR2 ANQGSEA. The CDR3 spans 12 residues. V was cut by 2 bases and J by 6 bases, with 7 bases left in between. CDR3 protein: CSVENRAGELFF. The DNA of the CDR3 is TGCAGCGTTGAAAACAGGGCCGGGGAGCTGTTTTTT.